A selection of T cell receptor beta chains follows, all from one sample in a study of blood T cell repertoires in COVID-19. Using immunoSEQ multiplex PCR, the repertoire was profiled, and TCRdb retains in-frame clones only, with some absent. The sample has roughly 73,000 clones; roughly nine tenths are singletons. Sequenced sample: peripheral blood. These receptor sequences come from a man between 65 and 85 years old with active COVID-19. Each CDR3 is given with its conserved first and last residue. The D gene is left open where the match is weak. Clone sizes are given selectively: once, few, many, or a class where the clone is expanded.

TRBJ2-3 - TRBV19 - CASSRGRGTDTQYF TGTGCCAGTAGCAGGGGTAGGGGCACAGATACGCAGTATTTT
TRBJ2-3 - TRBV23-1 - CASNPGVCRTDTQYF TGCGCCAGCAACCCGGGGGTGTGTCGCACAGATACGCAGTATTTT
TRBJ2-7 - TRBV5-4 - CASSLVSLEQYF TGTGCCAGCAGCTTGGTGTCCCTCGAGCAGTACTTC
TRBJ1-1 TRBD1 TRBV6-4 few CATPGQGARNTEAFF TGTGCCACCCCGGGACAGGGGGCGAGGAACACTGAAGCTTTCTTT
TRBJ1-3 - TRBV21-1 - CASSKGTGGPGNTIYF TGTGCCAGCAGCAAGGGGACAGGTGGCCCCGGAAACACCATATATTTT
TRBJ2-7 TRBD2 TRBV19 few CATRSGRGSYEQYF TGTGCCACCCGTAGCGGGAGGGGATCCTACGAGCAGTACTTC
TRBJ1-2 - TRBV19 - CASSIPRGGYGYTF TGTGCCAGTAGTATTCCAAGAGGTGGCTATGGCTACACCTTC
TRBJ1-6 - TRBV27 - CASSFGLGTYNSPLHF TGTGCCAGCAGTTTCGGGTTAGGGACTTATAATTCACCCCTCCACTTT
TRBJ2-4 TRBD2 TRBV7-8 once CASSLGDYQNIQYF TGTGCCAGCAGCTTAGGGGACTACCAAAACATTCAGTACTTC
TRBJ2-7 TRBD1 TRBV19 - CASSKIGTGGSSEQYF TGTGCCAGCAGCAAGATCGGGACAGGGGGCAGCTCCGAGCAGTACTTC
TRBJ2-7 - TRBV4-3 few CASSQDGQGDYEQYF TGCGCCAGCAGCCAAGACGGGCAGGGTGACTACGAGCAGTACTTC
TRBJ2-7 - TRBV5-1 - CASSLTSTRSSYEQYF TGCGCCAGCAGCTTGACTAGCACAAGGAGCTCCTACGAGCAGTACTTC
TRBJ2-3 TRBD2 TRBV5-4 - CASSLLSSGDTQYF TGTGCCAGCAGCTTGTTGTCTAGCGGAGATACGCAGTATTTT
TRBJ2-7 - TRBV11-3 - CASSPQRGRNPYEQYF TGTGCCAGCAGCCCCCAACGAGGTAGGAATCCCTACGAGCAGTACTTC
TRBJ2-2 TRBD1 TRBV28 - CASSPQGGTGELFF TGTGCCAGCAGCCCACAGGGGGGCACCGGGGAGCTGTTTTTT
TRBJ2-7 - TRBV11-2 - CASSLGGVGSYEQYF TGTGCCAGCAGCTTAGGGGGGGTAGGCTCCTACGAGCAGTACTTC
TRBJ2-3 - TRBV11-2 - CASSLEGAAPDTQYF TGTGCCAGCAGCTTAGAGGGGGCCGCCCCAGATACGCAGTATTTT
TRBJ2-7 TRBD2 TRBV7-2 - CASSLVGRTSATYEQYF TGTGCCAGCAGCTTAGTCGGCCGGACTAGCGCTACCTACGAGCAGTACTTC
TRBJ2-7 TRBD1 TRBV12-3/TRBV12-4 - CASRPTGLEQYF TGTGCCAGCAGACCGACAGGGCTCGAGCAGTACTTC
TRBJ2-3 TRBD2 TRBV18 few CASSPAWLAEGPLDTQYF TGTGCCAGCTCACCGGCCTGGCTAGCGGAAGGCCCCCTTGATACGCAGTATTTT
TRBJ2-3 - TRBV5-1 - CASSLYGGTITDTQYF TGCGCCAGCAGCTTGTACGGAGGGACCATCACAGATACGCAGTATTTT
TRBJ2-3 TRBD1 TRBV11-3 few CASRRPQGAGSDTQYF TGTGCCAGCAGGAGACCACAGGGGGCGGGCTCAGATACGCAGTATTTT